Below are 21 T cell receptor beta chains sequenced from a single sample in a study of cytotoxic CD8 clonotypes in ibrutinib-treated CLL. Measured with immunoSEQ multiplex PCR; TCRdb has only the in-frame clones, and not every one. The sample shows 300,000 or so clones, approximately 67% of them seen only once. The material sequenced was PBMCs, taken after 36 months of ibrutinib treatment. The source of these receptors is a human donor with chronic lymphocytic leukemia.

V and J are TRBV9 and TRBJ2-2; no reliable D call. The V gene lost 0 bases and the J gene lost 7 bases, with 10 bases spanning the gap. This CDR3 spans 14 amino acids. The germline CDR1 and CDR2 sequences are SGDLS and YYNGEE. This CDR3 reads CASSVAQFGGELFF. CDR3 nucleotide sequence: TGTGCCAGCAGCGTAGCACAGTTTGGCGGGGAGCTGTTTTTT.

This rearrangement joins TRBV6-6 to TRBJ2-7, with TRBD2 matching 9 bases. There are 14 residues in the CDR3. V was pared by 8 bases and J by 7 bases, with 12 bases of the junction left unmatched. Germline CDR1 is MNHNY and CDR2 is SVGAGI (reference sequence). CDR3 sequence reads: CASVLAGSRGEQYF. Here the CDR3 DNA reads TGTGCCAGCGTCCTAGCGGGGTCTCGGGGGGAGCAGTACTTC.

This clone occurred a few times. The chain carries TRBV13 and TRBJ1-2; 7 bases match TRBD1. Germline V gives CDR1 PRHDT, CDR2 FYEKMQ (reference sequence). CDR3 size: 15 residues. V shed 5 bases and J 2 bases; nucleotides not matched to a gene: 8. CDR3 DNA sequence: TGTGCCAGCAGCCCAGGGGGGGGCTGGAACTATGGCTACACCTTC. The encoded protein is CASSPGGGWNYGYTF.

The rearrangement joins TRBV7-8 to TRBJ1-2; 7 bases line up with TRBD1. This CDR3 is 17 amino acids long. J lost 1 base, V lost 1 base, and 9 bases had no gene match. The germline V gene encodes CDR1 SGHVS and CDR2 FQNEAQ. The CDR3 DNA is TGTGCCAGCAGCTTAGGGCCTTACACAGGGGTTAACTATGGCTACACCTTC. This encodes CASSLGPYTGVNYGYTF.

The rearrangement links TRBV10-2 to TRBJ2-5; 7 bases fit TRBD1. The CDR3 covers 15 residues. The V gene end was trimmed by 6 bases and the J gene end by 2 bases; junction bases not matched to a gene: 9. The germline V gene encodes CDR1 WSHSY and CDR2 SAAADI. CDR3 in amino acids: CASRPTGVWQETQYF. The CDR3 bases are TGCGCCAGCAGACCCACAGGGGTCTGGCAAGAGACCCAGTACTTC.

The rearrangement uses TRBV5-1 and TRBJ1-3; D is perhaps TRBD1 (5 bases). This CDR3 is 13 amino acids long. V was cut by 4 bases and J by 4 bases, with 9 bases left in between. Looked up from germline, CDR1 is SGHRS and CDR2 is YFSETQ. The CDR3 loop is CASSTPGGNTIYF. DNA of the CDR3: TGCGCCAGCAGCACTCCAGGGGGAAACACCATATATTTT.

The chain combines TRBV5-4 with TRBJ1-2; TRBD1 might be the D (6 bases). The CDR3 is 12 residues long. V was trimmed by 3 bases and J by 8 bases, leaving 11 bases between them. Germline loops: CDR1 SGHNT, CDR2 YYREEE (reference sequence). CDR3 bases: TGTGCCAGCAGCTGGACAGTGGGAGGCTACACCTTC. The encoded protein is CASSWTVGGYTF. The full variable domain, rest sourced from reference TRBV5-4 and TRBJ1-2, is ETGVTQSPTHLIKTRGQQVTLRCSSQSGHNTVSWYQQALGQGPQFIFQYYREEENGRGNFPPRFSGLQFPNYSSELNVNALELDDSALYLCASSWTVGGYTFGSGTRLTVV.

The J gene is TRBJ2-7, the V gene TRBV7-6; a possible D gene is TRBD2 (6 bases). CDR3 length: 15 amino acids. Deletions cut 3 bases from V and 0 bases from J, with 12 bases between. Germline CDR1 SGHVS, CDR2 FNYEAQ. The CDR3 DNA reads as TGTGCCAGCAGCTTGGGCGGGAAATACTCCTACGAGCAGTACTTC. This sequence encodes CASSLGGKYSYEQYF.

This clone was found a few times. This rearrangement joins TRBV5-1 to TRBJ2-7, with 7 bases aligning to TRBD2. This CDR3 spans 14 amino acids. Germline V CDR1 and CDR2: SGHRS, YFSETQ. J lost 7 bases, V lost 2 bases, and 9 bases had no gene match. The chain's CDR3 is CASSLAGLYAEQYF. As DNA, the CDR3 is TGCGCCAGCAGCTTAGCGGGACTGTACGCGGAGCAGTACTTC.

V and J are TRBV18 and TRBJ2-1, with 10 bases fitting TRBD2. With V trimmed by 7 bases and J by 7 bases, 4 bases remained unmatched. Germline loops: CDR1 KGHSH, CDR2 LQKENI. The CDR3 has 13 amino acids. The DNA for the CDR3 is TGTGCCAGCTACGAGCGGGGGGGAAATGAGCAGTTCTTC. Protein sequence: CASYERGGNEQFF.

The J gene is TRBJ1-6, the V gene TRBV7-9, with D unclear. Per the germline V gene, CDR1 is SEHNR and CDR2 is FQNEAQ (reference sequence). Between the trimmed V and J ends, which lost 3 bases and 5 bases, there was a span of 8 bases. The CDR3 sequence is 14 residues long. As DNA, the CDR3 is TGTGCCAGCAGCTTGGGCCAGGATAATTCACCCCTCCACTTT. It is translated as CASSLGQDNSPLHF.

CDR3 bases: TGTGCCAGCAGACTACCTTTCCAAGAGACCCAGTACTTC. Translating gives CASRLPFQETQYF. The rearrangement joins TRBV28 to TRBJ2-5; D remains ambiguous. The CDR3 is made up of 13 amino acids. V shed 6 bases and J shed 1 base, with 9 bases lying between them. The germline CDR1 and CDR2 sequences are MDHEN and SYDVKM.

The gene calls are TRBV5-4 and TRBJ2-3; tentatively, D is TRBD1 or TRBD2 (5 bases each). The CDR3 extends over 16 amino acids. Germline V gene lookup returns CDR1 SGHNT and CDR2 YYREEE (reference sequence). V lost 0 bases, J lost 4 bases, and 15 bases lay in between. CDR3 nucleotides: TGTGCCAGCAGCTTGGCGGAGCCCAGAGGGGCAGATACGCAGTATTTT. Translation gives CASSLAEPRGADTQYF.

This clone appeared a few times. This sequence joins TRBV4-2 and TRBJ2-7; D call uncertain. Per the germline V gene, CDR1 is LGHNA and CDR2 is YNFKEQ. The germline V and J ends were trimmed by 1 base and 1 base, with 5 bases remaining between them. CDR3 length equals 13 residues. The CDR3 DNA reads TGTGCCAGCAGCCAAGGGATATCCTACGAGCAGTACTTC. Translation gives CASSQGISYEQYF.

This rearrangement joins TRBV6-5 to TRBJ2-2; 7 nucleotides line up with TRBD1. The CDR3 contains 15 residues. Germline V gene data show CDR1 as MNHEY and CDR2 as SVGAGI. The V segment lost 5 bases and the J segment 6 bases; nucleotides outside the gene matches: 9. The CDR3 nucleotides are TGTGCCAGCAGTCGACAGGGTGGATTCCCCGGGGAGCTGTTTTTT. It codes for CASSRQGGFPGELFF.

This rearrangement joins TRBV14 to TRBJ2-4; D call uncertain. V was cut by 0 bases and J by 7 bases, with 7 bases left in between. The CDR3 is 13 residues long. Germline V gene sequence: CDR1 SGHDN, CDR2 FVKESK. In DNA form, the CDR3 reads TGTGCCAGCAGCCAAGATGGGGTGAACATTCAGTACTTC. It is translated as CASSQDGVNIQYF.

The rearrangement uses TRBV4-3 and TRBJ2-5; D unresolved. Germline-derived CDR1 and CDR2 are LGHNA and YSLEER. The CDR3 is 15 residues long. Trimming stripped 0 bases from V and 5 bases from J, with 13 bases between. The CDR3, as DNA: TGCGCCAGCAGCCAAGATGGGGATAGATTGGAGACCCAGTACTTC. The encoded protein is CASSQDGDRLETQYF.

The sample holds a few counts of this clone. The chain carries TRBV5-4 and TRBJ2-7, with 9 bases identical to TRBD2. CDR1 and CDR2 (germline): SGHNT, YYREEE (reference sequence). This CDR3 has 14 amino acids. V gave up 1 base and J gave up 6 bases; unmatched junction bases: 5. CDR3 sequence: CASSLISGSGEQYF. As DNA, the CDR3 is TGTGCCAGCAGCTTGATTAGCGGGAGTGGCGAGCAGTACTTC.

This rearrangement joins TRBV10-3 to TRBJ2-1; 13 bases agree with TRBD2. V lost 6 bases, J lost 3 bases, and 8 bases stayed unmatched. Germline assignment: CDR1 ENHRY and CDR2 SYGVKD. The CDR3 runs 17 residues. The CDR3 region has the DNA TGTGCCATCAGGGAGACTAGCGGGGGGCTGCGCTACAATGAGCAGTTCTTC. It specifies CAIRETSGGLRYNEQFF.

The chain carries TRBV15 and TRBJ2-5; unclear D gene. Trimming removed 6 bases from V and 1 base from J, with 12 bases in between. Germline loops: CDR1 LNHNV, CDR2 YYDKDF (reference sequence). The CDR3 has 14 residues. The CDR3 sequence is CATRHHSGQETQYF. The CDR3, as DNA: TGTGCCACCAGACACCACTCAGGCCAAGAGACCCAGTACTTC.

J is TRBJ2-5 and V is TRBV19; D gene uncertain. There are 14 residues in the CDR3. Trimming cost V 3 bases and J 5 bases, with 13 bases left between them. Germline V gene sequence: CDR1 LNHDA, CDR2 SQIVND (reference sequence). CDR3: CASSIPNIIETQYF. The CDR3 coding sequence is TGTGCCAGTAGTATCCCGAACATTATTGAGACCCAGTACTTC.